What follows are 2 T cell receptor beta chains derived from one specimen sequenced in a study of T cell responses to AZD1222 COVID-19 vaccine. Here immunoSEQ multiplex PCR was the method, and the copy in TCRdb shows in-frame clones only, minus some. The sample includes 75,000 to 95,000 clones, roughly 90% of them seen just once. The sequencing here drew on peripheral blood, taken on day 0 of AZD1222 vaccination. Receptor source: an adult in good health.

This clone was observed a few times. Its ends do not fully match the called genes, so a read error is possible. The chain has TRBV2 and TRBJ2-5; D is perhaps TRBD1 or TRBD2 (5 bases each). The V gene's germline CDR1 is SNHLY and CDR2 FYNNEI. The CDR3 is 13 amino acids. CDR3 DNA sequence: TGTGCCAGCAACGAGGGGTACCAGGAGACCCAGTACTTC. Protein sequence: CASNEGYQETQYF.

Comment on this clone: A read error may produce the germline difference seen at one junction end. The CDR3 DNA reads as TGTGCCAGCAGTTGGAGTCCGGGACTCCTCCTCTTC. This codes for CASSWSPGLLLF. This chain links TRBV2 with TRBJ2-1, with a weak D call TRBD2 (6 bases). CDR1 is SNHLY, CDR2 FYNNEI, per germline. This CDR3 has 12 amino acids.